This T cell receptor (beta chain) derives from a study of blood T cells in healthy people across ages. About the research overall: Roughly one uniquely barcoded beta molecule per two T cells was captured.

A sample-barcoded 5' primer and a J-beta primer mix were used in a second PCR of about 6 to 11 cycles. Each CDR3 protein is one row after TCRdb ran MiXCR on the 5' RACE reads. The data show over a million distinct CDR3 sequences, roughly 43% seen once. V was clipped by 4 bases and J by 2 bases; unmatched bases: 5. The CDR3 extends over 15 amino acids. Germline-derived CDR1 and CDR2 are LNHNV and YYDKDF (reference sequence). Staff drew around 10 milliliters of peripheral blood from each donor. The receptor was isolated from a woman between 18 and 30 years old in good health. The chain links TRBV15 to TRBJ2-1; 7 positions agree with TRBD2. Sequencing was done on a sample of blood. CDR3 in DNA: TGTGCCACCAGCAATGGGGGGGTGGCCTACAATGAGCAGTTCTTC. This sequence encodes CATSNGGVAYNEQFF.